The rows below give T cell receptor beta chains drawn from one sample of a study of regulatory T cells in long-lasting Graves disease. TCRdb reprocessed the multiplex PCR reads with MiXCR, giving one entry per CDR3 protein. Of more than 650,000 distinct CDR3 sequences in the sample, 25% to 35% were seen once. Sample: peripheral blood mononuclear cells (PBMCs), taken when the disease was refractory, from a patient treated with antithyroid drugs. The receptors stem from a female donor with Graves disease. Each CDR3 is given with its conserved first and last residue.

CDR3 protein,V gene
CASEAIGPGTF,TRBV2
CASSEVGDQETQYF,TRBV2
CAISDGLREQYF,TRBV10-3
CASSATGGSYNSPLHF,TRBV6-1
CSAETGTADEQYF,TRBV20-1
CASSIGLPNYGYTF,TRBV19
CASKGAVYGHTF,TRBV27
CASSQGQGSNYGYTF,TRBV14
CASSFRGLLYGYTF,TRBV6-2/TRBV6-3
CASSPGDRGLAKLFF,TRBV12-3/TRBV12-4
CASSLNPPGTIMVDEQFF,TRBV7-6
CASSQVRRTSGNTIYF,TRBV6-1
CASSRNRQGGQPQHF,TRBV6-1
CSARRFVAARANYGYTF,TRBV20-1
CASLPRRNTGELFF,TRBV12-3/TRBV12-4
CASSLARDPYEQYF,TRBV5-1
CASSLWDLTSPPSNTEAFF,TRBV28
CASSVGGGTFNEKLFF,TRBV9
CSASQGKLHTEAFF,TRBV20-1
CASSIDGANTEAFF,TRBV19
CASGLYQPGLAALKRSGELFF,TRBV12-5
CASRSRGSSYEQYF,TRBV12-3/TRBV12-4
CASSLQRGGPYEQYF,TRBV2
CASSLGGIYTEAFF,TRBV5-6
CSAIKHDYEQYF,TRBV20-1
CASSSSTGTGTSRELFF,TRBV11-2
CSATASSGEVLLGEQYF,TRBV20-1
CAWRTGFASEAFF,TRBV30
CASSGTAAGRMEGYTF,TRBV6-1
CASSLRTGWETQYF,TRBV27
CAWKTGGELAFF,TRBV30
CASSPDPLEPEDGYTF,TRBV11-2
CASSEQGAVNTEAFF,TRBV11-2
CSVTPLAPNTGELFF,TRBV29-1
CSAWTGVGYTF,TRBV29-1
CASTSKGRTKGENNYGYTF,TRBV6-1
CASSPGGLTYGYTF,TRBV7-9
CASRQPGTVNYGYTF,TRBV6-1
CASSVPSVYGYTF,TRBV5-6
CASSEGDYPGNTIYF,TRBV25-1
CASSFTGGRGTEAFF,TRBV7-3
CASSYLTGELFF,TRBV6-2/TRBV6-3
CASSYPIWADNEELFF,TRBV6-2/TRBV6-3
CASNYGGITEAFF,TRBV6-5
CSARDIYTDNYGYTF,TRBV20-1
CASTRTEQETQYF,TRBV2
CASSQGLEYEQYF,TRBV4-1
CASSERVPGLAGERETQYF,TRBV25-1
CASSLTLGGNTEAFF,TRBV11-1
CASSHDIAGVGETQYF,TRBV11-2
CASSLKSRSGSLVEQYF,TRBV13
CASRAGTTAYEQYF,TRBV12-3/TRBV12-4
CASSSGLRGYEQFF,TRBV11-2
CASTGGRGYTEAFF,TRBV12-3/TRBV12-4
CASSPGQGVGANVLTF,TRBV2
CASSLVSGNSNQPQHF,TRBV5-5
CASSGGLTDYNEQFF,TRBV7-3